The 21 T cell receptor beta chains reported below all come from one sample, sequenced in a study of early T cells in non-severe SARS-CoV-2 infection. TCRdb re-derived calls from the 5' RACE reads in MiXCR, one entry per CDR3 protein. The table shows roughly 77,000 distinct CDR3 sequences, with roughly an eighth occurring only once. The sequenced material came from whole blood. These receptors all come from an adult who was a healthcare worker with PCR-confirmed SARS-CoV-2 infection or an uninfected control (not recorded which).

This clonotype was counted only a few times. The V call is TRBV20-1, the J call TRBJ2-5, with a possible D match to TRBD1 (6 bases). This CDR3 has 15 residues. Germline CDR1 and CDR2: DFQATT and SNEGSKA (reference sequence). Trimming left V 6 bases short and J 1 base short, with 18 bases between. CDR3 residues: CSAPPGAGVQETQYF. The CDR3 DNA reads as TGCAGTGCCCCCCCAGGGGCAGGAGTCCAAGAGACCCAGTACTTC.

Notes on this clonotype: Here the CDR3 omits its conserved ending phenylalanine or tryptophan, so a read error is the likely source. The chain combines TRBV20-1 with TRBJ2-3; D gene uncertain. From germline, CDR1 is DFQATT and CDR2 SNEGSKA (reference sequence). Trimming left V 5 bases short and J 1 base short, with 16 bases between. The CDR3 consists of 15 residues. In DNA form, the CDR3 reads TGCAGTGCTCATGAGACGGATCGGGGCACAGATACGCAGTATTTA. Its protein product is CSAHETDRGTDTQYL.

The CDR3 loop reads CASSQGPTAGEQYF. The CDR3 DNA sequence: TGTGCCAGCTCACAAGGGCCCACGGCAGGCGAGCAGTACTTC. The J gene is TRBJ2-7, the V gene TRBV18; no clear D. Germline V gene sequence: CDR1 KGHSH, CDR2 LQKENI. The ends were cut back, 4 bases at V and 6 bases at J, with 16 bases in the middle. The CDR3 contains 14 residues.

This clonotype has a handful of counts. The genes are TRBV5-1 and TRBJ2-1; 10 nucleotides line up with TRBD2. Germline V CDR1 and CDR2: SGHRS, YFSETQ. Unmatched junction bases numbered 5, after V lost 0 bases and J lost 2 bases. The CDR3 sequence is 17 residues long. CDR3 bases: TGCGCCAGCAGCTTGGCCTCAGCGGGGGGGACCTACAATGAGCAGTTCTTC. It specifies CASSLASAGGTYNEQFF.

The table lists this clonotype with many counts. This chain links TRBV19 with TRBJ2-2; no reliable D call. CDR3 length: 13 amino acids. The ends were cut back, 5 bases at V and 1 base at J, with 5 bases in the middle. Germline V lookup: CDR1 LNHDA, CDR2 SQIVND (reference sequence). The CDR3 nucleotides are TGTGCCAGTAGTTGGGGGAACACCGGGGAGCTGTTTTTT. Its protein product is CASSWGNTGELFF.

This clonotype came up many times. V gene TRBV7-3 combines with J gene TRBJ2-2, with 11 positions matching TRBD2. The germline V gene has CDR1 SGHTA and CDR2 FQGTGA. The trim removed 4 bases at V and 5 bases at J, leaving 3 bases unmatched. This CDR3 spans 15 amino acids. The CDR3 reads CASSSLAGGTGELFF. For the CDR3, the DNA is TGTGCCAGCAGCTCCCTAGCGGGGGGAACCGGGGAGCTGTTTTTT.

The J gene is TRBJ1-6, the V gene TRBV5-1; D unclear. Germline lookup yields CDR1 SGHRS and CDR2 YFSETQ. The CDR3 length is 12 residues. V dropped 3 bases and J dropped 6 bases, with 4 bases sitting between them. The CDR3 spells CASSSLNSPLHF. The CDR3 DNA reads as TGCGCCAGCAGCTCCCTTAATTCACCCCTCCACTTT.

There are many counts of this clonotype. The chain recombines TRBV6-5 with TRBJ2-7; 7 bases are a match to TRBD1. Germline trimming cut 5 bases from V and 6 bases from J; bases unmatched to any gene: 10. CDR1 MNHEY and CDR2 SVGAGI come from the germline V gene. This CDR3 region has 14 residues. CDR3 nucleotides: TGTGCCAGCAGTACCCTCCAAGGGGGCTCCGAGCAGTACTTC. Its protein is CASSTLQGGSEQYF.

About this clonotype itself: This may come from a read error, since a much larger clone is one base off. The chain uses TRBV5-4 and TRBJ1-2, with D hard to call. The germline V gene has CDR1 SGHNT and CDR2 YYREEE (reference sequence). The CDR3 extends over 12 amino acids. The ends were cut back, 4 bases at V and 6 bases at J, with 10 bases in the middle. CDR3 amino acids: CASSGSVNGYTF. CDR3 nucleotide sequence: TGTGCCAGCAGCGGGTCGGTCAATGGCTACACCTTC. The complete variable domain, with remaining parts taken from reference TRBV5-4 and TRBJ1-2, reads ETGVTQSPTHLIKTRGQQVTLRCSSQSGHNTVSWYQQALGQGPQFIFQYYREEENGRGNFPPRFSGLQFPNYSSELNVNALELDDSALYLCASSGSVNGYTFGSGTRLTVV.

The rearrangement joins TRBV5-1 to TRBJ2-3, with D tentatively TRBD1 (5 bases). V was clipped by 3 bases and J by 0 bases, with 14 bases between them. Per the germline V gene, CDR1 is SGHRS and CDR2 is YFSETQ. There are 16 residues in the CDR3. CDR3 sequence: CASSYRWTQSTDTQYF. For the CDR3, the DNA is TGCGCCAGCAGCTACAGGTGGACCCAGAGCACAGATACGCAGTATTTT.

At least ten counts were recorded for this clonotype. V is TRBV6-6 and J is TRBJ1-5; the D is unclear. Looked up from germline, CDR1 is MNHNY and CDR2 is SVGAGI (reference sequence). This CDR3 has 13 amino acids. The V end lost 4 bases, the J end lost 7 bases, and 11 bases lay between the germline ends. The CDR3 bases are TGTGCCAGCAGTTCCGGGTTGGACCAGCCCCAGCATTTT. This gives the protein CASSSGLDQPQHF.

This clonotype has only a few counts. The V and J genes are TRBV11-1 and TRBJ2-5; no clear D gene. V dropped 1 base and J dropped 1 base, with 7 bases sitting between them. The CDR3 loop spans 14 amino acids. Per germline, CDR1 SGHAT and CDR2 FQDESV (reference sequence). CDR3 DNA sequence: TGTGCCAGCAGCTTAGTAGCTATCCAAGAGACCCAGTACTTC. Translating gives CASSLVAIQETQYF.

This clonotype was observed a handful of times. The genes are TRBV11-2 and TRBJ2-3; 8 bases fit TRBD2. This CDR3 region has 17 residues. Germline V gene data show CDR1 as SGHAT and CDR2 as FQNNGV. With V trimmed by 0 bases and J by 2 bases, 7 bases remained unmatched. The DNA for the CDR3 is TGTGCCAGCAGCTTAGATCGGGCTAGCGGGTCCACAGATACGCAGTATTTT. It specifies CASSLDRASGSTDTQYF.

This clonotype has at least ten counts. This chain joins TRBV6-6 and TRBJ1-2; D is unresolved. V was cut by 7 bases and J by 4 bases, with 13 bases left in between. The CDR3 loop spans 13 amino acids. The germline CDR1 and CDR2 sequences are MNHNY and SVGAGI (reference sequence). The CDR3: CASTNEGFYGYTF. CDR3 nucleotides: TGTGCCAGCACCAACGAGGGTTTCTATGGCTACACCTTC.

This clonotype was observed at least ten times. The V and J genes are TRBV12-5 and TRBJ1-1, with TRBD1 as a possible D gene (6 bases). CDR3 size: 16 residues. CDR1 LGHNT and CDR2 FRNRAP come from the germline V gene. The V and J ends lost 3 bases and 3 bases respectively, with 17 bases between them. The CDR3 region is CASGFPPTTGHTEAFF. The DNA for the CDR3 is TGTGCTAGTGGTTTCCCTCCTACCACAGGGCACACTGAAGCTTTCTTT.

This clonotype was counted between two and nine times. This CDR3 is CASSLRPTGPYNSPLHF. The CDR3 DNA is TGTGCCAGCAGCTTGCGGCCAACGGGACCATATAATTCACCCCTCCACTTT. V usage is TRBV5-6 and J usage is TRBJ1-6, with a tentative D call TRBD1 (5 bases). V was trimmed by 1 base and J by 4 bases, leaving 15 bases between them. From germline, CDR1 is SGHDT and CDR2 YYEEEE. The CDR3 runs 17 residues.

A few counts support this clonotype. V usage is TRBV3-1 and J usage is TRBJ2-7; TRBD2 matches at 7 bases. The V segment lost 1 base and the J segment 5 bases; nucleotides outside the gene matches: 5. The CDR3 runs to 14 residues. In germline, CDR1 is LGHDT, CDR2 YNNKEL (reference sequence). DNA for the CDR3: TGTGCCAGCAGCCAAGTCGCGGGAGTCCACGAGCAGTACTTC. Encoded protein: CASSQVAGVHEQYF.

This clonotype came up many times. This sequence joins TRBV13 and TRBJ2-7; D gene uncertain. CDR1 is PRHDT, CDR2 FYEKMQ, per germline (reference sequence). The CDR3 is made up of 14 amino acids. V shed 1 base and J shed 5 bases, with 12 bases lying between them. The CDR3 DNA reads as TGTGCCAGCAGCTTAGCCCGGGTTGGGGACGAGCAGTACTTC. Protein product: CASSLARVGDEQYF. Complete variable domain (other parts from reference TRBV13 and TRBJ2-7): AAGVIQSPRHLIKEKRETATLKCYPIPRHDTVYWYQQGPGQDPQFLISFYEKMQSDKGSIPDRFSAQQFSDYHSELNMSSLELGDSALYFCASSLARVGDEQYFGPGTRLTVT.

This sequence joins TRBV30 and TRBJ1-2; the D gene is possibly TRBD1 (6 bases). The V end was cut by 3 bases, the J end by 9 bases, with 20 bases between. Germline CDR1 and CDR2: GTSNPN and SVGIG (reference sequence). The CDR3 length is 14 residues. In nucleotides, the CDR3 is TGTGCCTGGAGACGGGGGCGGGCCCGAGAGAGCTACACCTTC. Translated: CAWRRGRARESYTF.

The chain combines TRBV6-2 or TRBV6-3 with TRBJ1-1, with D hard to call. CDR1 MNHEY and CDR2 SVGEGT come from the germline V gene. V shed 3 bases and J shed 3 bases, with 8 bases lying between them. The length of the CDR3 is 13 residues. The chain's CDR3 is CASSYLGYTEAFF. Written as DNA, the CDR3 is TGTGCCAGCAGTTATTTGGGATACACTGAAGCTTTCTTT.

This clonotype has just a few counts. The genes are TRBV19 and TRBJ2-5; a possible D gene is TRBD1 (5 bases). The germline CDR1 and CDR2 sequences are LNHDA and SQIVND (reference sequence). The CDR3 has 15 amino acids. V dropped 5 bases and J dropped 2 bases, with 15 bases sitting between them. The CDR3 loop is CASSPRIDRQETQYF. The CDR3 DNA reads TGTGCCAGTAGTCCACGCATAGACAGACAAGAGACCCAGTACTTC.